One sample yielded the 27 T cell receptor beta chains listed below, sequenced in a study of a mutant IDH1 vaccine in newly diagnosed glioma. The time point was: week 5, during vaccination. Every single dose of the vaccine, 300 ug of mutant IDH1 20-mer peptide, came with topical imiquimod. This table comes from immunoSEQ multiplex PCR, and its TCRdb copy is limited to in-frame clones, with some not included. The sample has about 53,000 clones, around four fifths seen once. Their antigens are not known. The sample was PBMCs, taken from a glioma patient whose treatment included an IDH1 peptide vaccine. These receptors came from a woman aged 50 to 60 with glioma.

This clone is medium-sized (0.01 to 0.1%) in the sample. The V and J genes are TRBV9 and TRBJ1-3; maybe TRBD1 (5 bases). Trimming removed 7 bases from V and 0 bases from J, with 8 bases in between. CDR1 and CDR2 (germline): SGDLS, YYNGEE. This CDR3 is 13 amino acids long. The CDR3 is CASGGVSGNTIYF. In nucleotides, the CDR3 is TGTGCCAGCGGAGGGGTCTCTGGAAACACCATATATTTT. The complete variable domain, with remaining parts taken from reference TRBV9 and TRBJ1-3, reads DSGVTQTPKHLITATGQRVTLRCSPRSGDLSVYWYQQSLDQGLQFLIQYYNGEERAKGNILERFSAQQFPDLHSELNLSSLELGDSALYFCASGGVSGNTIYFGEGSWLTVV.

This clone was counted once. The chain recombines TRBV9 with TRBJ2-6; 11 bases match TRBD2. The CDR3 is 20 residues long. V dropped 5 bases and J dropped 2; count of bases not matched to a gene: 15. Germline V lookup: CDR1 SGDLS, CDR2 YYNGEE. Written as DNA, the CDR3 is TGTGCCAGCAGAGGCACCCCCCCGGTAGCGGGGGGGCCTGGGGCCAACGTCCTGACTTTC. The encoded protein is CASRGTPPVAGGPGANVLTF.

This clone was recorded only once. This chain links TRBV18 with TRBJ1-2; D is ambiguous. Trimming pared 3 bases from V and 4 bases from J, leaving 9 bases between. The CDR3 length is 13 residues. The germline V gene encodes CDR1 KGHSH and CDR2 LQKENI. In DNA, the CDR3 is TGTGCCAGCTCACCTGACTCCTCCTATGGCTACACCTTC. This sequence encodes CASSPDSSYGYTF.

The V call is TRBV16, the J call TRBJ1-5; no definite D call. CDR3 length: 13 amino acids. The V gene's germline CDR1 is KGHSY and CDR2 FQNENV. V lost 0 bases to trimming and J lost 7 bases, with 7 bases between them. CDR3 sequence: CASSQSPPQPQHF. The CDR3 bases are TGTGCCAGCAGCCAATCCCCCCCACAGCCCCAGCATTTT.

V and J are TRBV7-9 and TRBJ1-5; 7 bases fit TRBD1. V was pared by 5 bases and J by 4 bases, with 5 bases of the junction left unmatched. Germline CDR1 and CDR2: SEHNR and FQNEAQ (reference sequence). This CDR3 spans 14 amino acids. The CDR3 sequence: CASSLGQLNQPQHF. CDR3 sequence (DNA): TGTGCCAGCAGCCTGGGACAGCTTAATCAGCCCCAGCATTTT. The full variable domain, its missing parts supplied by reference TRBV7-9 and TRBJ1-5, is DTGVSQNPRHKITKRGQNVTFRCDPISEHNRLYWYRQTLGQGPEFLTYFQNEAQLEKSRLLSDRFSAERPKGSFSTLEIQRTEQGDSAMYLCASSLGQLNQPQHFGDGTRLSIL.

This clone has only one observation. This chain connects TRBV9 to TRBJ1-5; TRBD1 matches at 9 bases. CDR3 length: 16 amino acids. Germline V gives CDR1 SGDLS, CDR2 YYNGEE. V lost 3 bases and J lost 4; bases outside the gene matches: 8. The CDR3: CASSGGGTGTNQPQHF. Written as DNA, the CDR3 is TGTGCCAGCAGCGGAGGGGGGACAGGGACTAATCAGCCCCAGCATTTT. Variable domain in full (rest from reference TRBV9 and TRBJ1-5): DSGVTQTPKHLITATGQRVTLRCSPRSGDLSVYWYQQSLDQGLQFLIQYYNGEERAKGNILERFSAQQFPDLHSELNLSSLELGDSALYFCASSGGGTGTNQPQHFGDGTRLSIL.

V gene TRBV2 combines with J gene TRBJ2-2, with 10 bases identical to TRBD1. This CDR3 is 14 amino acids long. Germline V CDR1 and CDR2: SNHLY, FYNNEI. The trim removed 6 bases at V and 10 bases at J, leaving 8 bases unmatched. The CDR3 DNA sequence: TGTGCCAGCAGCCGGGACAGGGGCCTATTGGAGCTGTTTTTT. This gives the protein CASSRDRGLLELFF. The full variable domain, with the rest looked up from reference TRBV2 and TRBJ2-2, is EPEVTQTPSHQVTQMGQEVILRCVPISNHLYFYWYRQILGQKVEFLVSFYNNEISEKSEIFDDQFSVERPDGSNFTLKIRSTKLEDSAMYFCASSRDRGLLELFFGEGSRLTVL.

This clone was found a few times. This chain connects TRBV4-2 to TRBJ2-3; D is possibly TRBD1 or TRBD2 (5 bases each). Germline CDR1 reads LGHNA; CDR2 reads YNFKEQ. The CDR3 spans 15 residues. The V end lost 5 bases, the J end lost 0 bases, and 12 bases lay between the germline ends. CDR3 sequence: CASSARGVSTDTQYF. The CDR3 DNA sequence: TGTGCCAGCAGCGCACGAGGGGTTAGCACAGATACGCAGTATTTT.

The CDR3 sequence is CASSLSRQGATIGELFF. The CDR3 DNA follows: TGCGCCAGCAGCCTATCCAGACAGGGCGCAACGATCGGGGAGCTGTTTTTT. The chain joins TRBV5-1 to TRBJ2-2, with 7 bases aligning to TRBD1. J was trimmed by 7 bases and V by 4 bases; bases with no gene match: 16. The CDR3 sequence is 17 residues long. Germline-derived CDR1 and CDR2 are SGHRS and YFSETQ.

The chain uses TRBV29-1 and TRBJ2-3; 9 bases are a match to TRBD2. This CDR3 region has 14 residues. Germline V CDR1 and CDR2: SQVTM, ANQGSEA. With 7 bases clipped from V and 2 bases from J, the junction kept 7 bases outside the gene matches. The CDR3 coding sequence is TGCAGCGCCTTAGCGGGGGCCGACACAGATACGCAGTATTTT. Protein sequence: CSALAGADTDTQYF.

This chain uses TRBV4-2 with TRBJ1-5, with D unresolved. The CDR3 is made up of 15 amino acids. Germline CDR1 and CDR2: LGHNA and YNFKEQ. Trimming cost V 0 bases and J 1 base, with 7 bases left between them. CDR3 sequence: CASSQDRGSNQPQHF. CDR3 sequence (DNA): TGTGCCAGCAGCCAAGATCGTGGCAGCAATCAGCCCCAGCATTTT.

J is TRBJ2-1 and V is TRBV7-9; 11 bases line up with TRBD2. The CDR3 totals 15 residues. The V gene's germline CDR1 is SEHNR and CDR2 FQNEAQ (reference sequence). Trimming at V came to 5 bases and at J to 7 bases, leaving 7 bases not matched to a gene. CDR3 region: CASSQGLAASNEQFF. The CDR3 DNA reads TGTGCCAGCAGCCAGGGACTAGCGGCTTCTAATGAGCAGTTCTTC. Variable domain in full (rest from reference TRBV7-9 and TRBJ2-1): DTGVSQNPRHKITKRGQNVTFRCDPISEHNRLYWYRQTLGQGPEFLTYFQNEAQLEKSRLLSDRFSAERPKGSFSTLEIQRTEQGDSAMYLCASSQGLAASNEQFFGPGTRLTVL.

The V gene is TRBV28, the J gene TRBJ1-1; no reliable D call. Germline V gene data show CDR1 as MDHEN and CDR2 as SYDVKM. This CDR3 comprises 14 residues. Deletions cut 2 bases from V and 5 bases from J, with 12 bases between. CDR3 loop: CASSLAPPETEAFF. In DNA, the CDR3 is TGTGCCAGCAGTTTAGCCCCCCCAGAGACTGAAGCTTTCTTT.

V gene TRBV9 combines with J gene TRBJ1-3; 7 bases fit TRBD1. The CDR3 has 14 residues. CDR1 is SGDLS and CDR2 is YYNGEE in the germline V gene. Losses at the gene ends were 7 bases for V and 2 bases for J; bases not matched to a gene: 6. CDR3 region: CASGKTGTGNTIYF. The CDR3 bases are TGTGCCAGCGGCAAGACAGGGACTGGAAACACCATATATTTT.

J is TRBJ2-3 and V is TRBV6-6; either TRBD1 or TRBD2 may fit D (5 bases each). The germline V gene has CDR1 MNHNY and CDR2 SVGAGI (reference sequence). The CDR3 runs 15 residues. V lost 2 bases and J lost 1, with 10 bases in between. CDR3 sequence reads: CASSYRGPGTDTQYF. The DNA of the CDR3 is TGTGCCAGCAGTTACAGGGGACCTGGCACAGATACGCAGTATTTT.

The gene calls are TRBV2 and TRBJ2-5, with 10 bases fitting TRBD2. CDR1 and CDR2 (germline): SNHLY, FYNNEI. This CDR3 is built from 15 residues. V trimming: 7 bases; J trimming: 2 bases; junction bases outside the gene matches: 7. The CDR3 loop is CASTLAGAPQETQYF. CDR3 DNA sequence: TGTGCCAGCACGCTAGCGGGGGCCCCTCAAGAGACCCAGTACTTC.

The rearrangement uses TRBV14 and TRBJ2-1; TRBD2 aligns across 10 bases. The V gene's germline CDR1 is SGHDN and CDR2 FVKESK. The CDR3 totals 16 residues. Trimming at V came to 4 bases and at J to 4 bases, leaving 7 bases not matched to a gene. The CDR3 sequence: CASSPLGSGGYNEQFF. In nucleotides, the CDR3 is TGTGCCAGCAGCCCCCTGGGTAGCGGGGGGTACAATGAGCAGTTCTTC.

The V gene is TRBV5-1, the J gene TRBJ1-1; D possibly corresponds to TRBD1 (6 bases). V was clipped by 6 bases and J by 1 base, with 13 bases between them. The CDR3 runs to 14 residues. CDR1 and CDR2 (germline): SGHRS, YFSETQ. The CDR3 here is CASTAGTPNTEAFF. In DNA form, the CDR3 reads TGCGCCAGCACCGCCGGGACACCGAACACTGAAGCTTTCTTT.

The rearrangement uses TRBV2 and TRBJ2-1; 7 bases map to TRBD1. The CDR3 runs to 15 residues. The V segment lost 6 bases and the J segment 0 bases; nucleotides outside the gene matches: 5. The germline gives CDR1 SNHLY, CDR2 FYNNEI. In DNA form, the CDR3 reads TGTGCCAGCAGCACACAGGGGAGCTCCTACAATGAGCAGTTCTTC. Translation gives CASSTQGSSYNEQFF.

This clone was recorded only once. This chain joins TRBV20-1 and TRBJ2-5; D is unresolved. This CDR3 has 10 amino acids. The V end lost 1 base, the J end lost 5 bases, and 2 bases lay between the germline ends. CDR1 DFQATT and CDR2 SNEGSKA come from the germline V gene (reference sequence). The chain's CDR3 is CSARVETQYF. In DNA, the CDR3 is TGCAGTGCTAGAGTCGAGACCCAGTACTTC.

The V call is TRBV11-3, the J call TRBJ2-3; D gene uncertain. CDR1 SGHNT and CDR2 YENEEA come from the germline V gene. The V gene lost 0 bases and the J gene lost 0 bases, with 10 bases spanning the gap. This CDR3 is built from 16 residues. The CDR3 nucleotides read TGTGCCAGCAGCTTAGATGGTCGGGTAAGCACAGATACGCAGTATTTT. Translating gives CASSLDGRVSTDTQYF.

The chain carries TRBV5-8 and TRBJ1-1; the D is unclear. V lost 4 bases, J lost 1 base, and 11 bases lay in between. Germline V gives CDR1 SGHTS, CDR2 YDEGEE. The CDR3 extends over 14 amino acids. The CDR3 loop is CASSKPGRNTEAFF. The DNA for the CDR3 is TGTGCCAGCAGCAAACCGGGGAGGAACACTGAAGCTTTCTTT.

This chain connects TRBV19 to TRBJ1-1; weak D call: TRBD1 (5 bases). This CDR3 spans 14 amino acids. V was shortened by 7 bases and J by 4 bases, with 16 bases between the two germline ends. The germline CDR1 and CDR2 sequences are LNHDA and SQIVND (reference sequence). CDR3 sequence reads: CASTSGGGSTEAFF. The CDR3, as DNA: TGTGCCAGTACCTCGGGGGGGGGATCCACTGAAGCTTTCTTT.

This chain joins TRBV19 and TRBJ1-1; D unresolved. V lost 3 bases, J lost 6 bases, and 11 bases lay in between. The CDR3 has 13 residues. Germline V gives CDR1 LNHDA, CDR2 SQIVND (reference sequence). The CDR3 sequence is CASSMAAGSEAFF. DNA of the CDR3: TGTGCCAGTAGTATGGCTGCCGGTTCTGAAGCTTTCTTT.

This chain links TRBV7-9 with TRBJ2-6; D gene ambiguous. The CDR3 runs to 12 residues. CDR1 is SEHNR and CDR2 is FQNEAQ in the germline V gene (reference sequence). The CDR3 sequence: CARSSGANVLTF. DNA of the CDR3: TGTGCTAGGAGCTCCGGGGCCAACGTCCTGACTTTC.

The V call is TRBV5-1, the J call TRBJ1-3, with a tentative D call TRBD1 (5 bases). The CDR3 loop spans 15 amino acids. Between the trimmed V and J ends, which lost 1 base and 4 bases, there was a span of 12 bases. Germline V gives CDR1 SGHRS, CDR2 YFSETQ. The CDR3 region is CASSLYGATGNTIYF. CDR3 DNA sequence: TGCGCCAGCAGCTTGTATGGGGCTACCGGAAACACCATATATTTT. The full variable domain, with the rest looked up from reference TRBV5-1 and TRBJ1-3, is KAGVTQTPRYLIKTRGQQVTLSCSPISGHRSVSWYQQTPGQGLQFLFEYFSETQRNKGNFPGRFSGRQFSNSRSEMNVSTLELGDSALYLCASSLYGATGNTIYFGEGSWLTVV.

This chain links TRBV6-6 with TRBJ1-1; no reliable D call. CDR3 size: 13 residues. From germline, CDR1 is MNHNY and CDR2 SVGAGI (reference sequence). The germline V and J ends were trimmed by 7 bases and 0 bases, with 9 bases remaining between them. The CDR3 DNA reads as TGTGCCAGCATCCTATTCTTGAACACTGAAGCTTTCTTT. The encoded protein is CASILFLNTEAFF.